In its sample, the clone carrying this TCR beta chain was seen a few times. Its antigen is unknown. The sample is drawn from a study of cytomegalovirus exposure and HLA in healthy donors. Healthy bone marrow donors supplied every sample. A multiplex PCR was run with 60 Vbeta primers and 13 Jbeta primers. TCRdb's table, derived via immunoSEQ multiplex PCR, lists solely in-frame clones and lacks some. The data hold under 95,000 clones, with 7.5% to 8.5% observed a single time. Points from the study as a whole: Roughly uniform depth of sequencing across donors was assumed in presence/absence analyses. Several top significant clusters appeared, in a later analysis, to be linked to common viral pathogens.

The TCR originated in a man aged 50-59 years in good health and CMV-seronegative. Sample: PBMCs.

This CDR3 reads CSVSGTSGSKTQYF. The DNA for the CDR3 is TGCAGCGTCTCCGGGACTAGCGGGAGTAAGACCCAGTACTTC. The chain has TRBV29-1 and TRBJ2-5; TRBD2 aligns across 14 bases. The trim removed 6 bases at V and 6 bases at J, leaving 6 bases unmatched. Per germline, CDR1 SQVTM and CDR2 ANQGSEA. The CDR3 covers 14 residues.